This T cell receptor (beta chain) emerged from a study of vaccination effects on CD4 cells after COVID-19. A remark on this clone: Its antigen is not known.

Between the trimmed V and J ends, which lost 6 bases and 0 bases, there was a span of 14 bases. CDR1 and CDR2 (germline): ENHRY, SYGVKD. The CDR3 consists of 15 residues. Produced via immunoSEQ multiplex PCR; TCRdb's table is partial and in-frame only. Here the sample spans over 50,000 clones, approximately 80% being singletons. Prior to sequencing, the ViraFEST assay stimulated PBMC with viral peptide pools, which expanded the antigen-specific CD4+ T cells. The culture ran for roughly ten days before CD4+ T cells were isolated. The healthy vaccine recipients, who had no prior SARS-CoV-2 infection, showed negative nucleocapsid antibodies. Researchers reported culturing over 1.5 million PBMC in each well, adding 8 to 10 IU/ml IL-2 and around 9.1 ug/ml peptides. It was on days 3 and 7 that half the medium was replaced with IL-2 medium. Findings and limits, study-wide: There were few convalescent patients in the study and no early post-infection timepoints.

The chain is built from TRBV10-3 and TRBJ1-2; no clear D. This clonotype was obtained from a human donor who received a COVID-19 vaccine. The sequenced sample was CD4+ T cells from PBMCs cultured with HCoV-229E spike peptides, obtained before COVID-19 vaccination. The CDR3 bases are TGTGCCATCAGCCGGACGGGAGGTACTAACTATGGCTACACCTTC. It yields the protein CAISRTGGTNYGYTF.